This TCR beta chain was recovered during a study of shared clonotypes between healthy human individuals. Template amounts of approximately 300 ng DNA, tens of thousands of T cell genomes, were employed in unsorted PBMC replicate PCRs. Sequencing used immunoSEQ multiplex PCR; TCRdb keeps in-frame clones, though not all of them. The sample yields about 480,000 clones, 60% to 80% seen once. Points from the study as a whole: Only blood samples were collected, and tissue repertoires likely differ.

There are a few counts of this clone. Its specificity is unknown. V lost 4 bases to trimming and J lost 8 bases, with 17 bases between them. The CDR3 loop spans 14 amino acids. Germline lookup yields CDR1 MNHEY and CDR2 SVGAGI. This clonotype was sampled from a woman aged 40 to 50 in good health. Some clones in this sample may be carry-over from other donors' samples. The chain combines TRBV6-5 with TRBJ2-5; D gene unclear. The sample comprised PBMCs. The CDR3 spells CASSLRFEMDTQYF. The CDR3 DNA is TGTGCCAGCAGTTTGAGATTTGAGATGGACACCCAGTACTTC.